The T cell receptor (beta chain) described here comes from a study of cytotoxic CD8 clonotypes in ibrutinib-treated CLL. General study points: Clonality increased at ibrutinib response, then returned toward baseline at progression. Public clonotypes were rare and shrank or held steady on treatment.

Data came from immunoSEQ multiplex PCR; TCRdb stores just in-frame clones and leaves some out. The repertoire consists of 35,000 to 40,000 clones, with roughly 45% occurring once and the leading ten covering approximately 17%. Points on this clone: No antigen is known for it.

Around 1.8 micrograms of genomic DNA came from cryopreserved PBMCs for TCR beta libraries. Trimming took 2 bases from V and 2 from J; bases not matched to a gene: 9. The germline V gene has CDR1 SGHRS and CDR2 YFSETQ. The CDR3 loop spans 19 amino acids. The material sequenced was PBMCs, taken before ibrutinib treatment. V usage is TRBV5-1 and J usage is TRBJ2-1; TRBD2 aligns across 14 bases. This TCR was sampled from a human donor with chronic lymphocytic leukemia. The CDR3 sequence is CASSFFPLTSGGAYNEQFF. As DNA, the CDR3 is TGCGCCAGCAGCTTTTTCCCGTTGACTAGCGGGGGGGCCTACAATGAGCAGTTCTTC.